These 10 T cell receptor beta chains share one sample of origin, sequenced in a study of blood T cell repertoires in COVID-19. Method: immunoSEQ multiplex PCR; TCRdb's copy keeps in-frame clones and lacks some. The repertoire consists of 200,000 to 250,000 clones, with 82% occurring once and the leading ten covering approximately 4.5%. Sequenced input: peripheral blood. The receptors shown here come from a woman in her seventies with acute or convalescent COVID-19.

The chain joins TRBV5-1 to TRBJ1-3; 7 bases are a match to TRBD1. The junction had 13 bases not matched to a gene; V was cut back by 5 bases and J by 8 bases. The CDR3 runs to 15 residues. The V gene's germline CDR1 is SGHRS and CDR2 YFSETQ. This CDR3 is CASRTGPAVLDTIYF. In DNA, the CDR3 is TGCGCCAGCAGGACAGGGCCGGCGGTTCTAGACACCATATATTTT.

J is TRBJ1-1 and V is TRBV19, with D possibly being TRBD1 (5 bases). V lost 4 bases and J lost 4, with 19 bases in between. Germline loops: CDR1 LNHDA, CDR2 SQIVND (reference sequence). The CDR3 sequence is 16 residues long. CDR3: CASSTHGTGSATEAFF. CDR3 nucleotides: TGTGCCAGTAGTACCCACGGAACAGGTAGTGCCACTGAAGCTTTCTTT.

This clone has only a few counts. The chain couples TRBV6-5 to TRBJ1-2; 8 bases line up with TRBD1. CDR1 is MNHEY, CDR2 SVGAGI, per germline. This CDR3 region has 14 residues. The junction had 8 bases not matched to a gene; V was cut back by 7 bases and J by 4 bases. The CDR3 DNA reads TGTGCCAGCACCAGTTCAGGGGGCGCCTATGGCTACACCTTC. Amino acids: CASTSSGGAYGYTF.

The CDR3 here is CASSFRGGNTEAFF. The CDR3 DNA reads as TGTGCCAGCAGCTTTAGAGGGGGGAACACTGAAGCTTTCTTT. The chain joins TRBV7-8 to TRBJ1-1; D possibly corresponds to TRBD1 (6 bases). The germline V gene encodes CDR1 SGHVS and CDR2 FQNEAQ. This CDR3 comprises 14 residues. Trimming left V 3 bases short and J 1 base short, with 9 bases between.

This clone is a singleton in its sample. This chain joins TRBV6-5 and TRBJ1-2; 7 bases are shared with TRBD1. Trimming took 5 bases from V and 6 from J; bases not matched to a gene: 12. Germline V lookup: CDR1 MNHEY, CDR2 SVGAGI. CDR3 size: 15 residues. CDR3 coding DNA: TGTGCCAGCAGTACGGCGACAGGGATGGACCATGGCTACACCTTC. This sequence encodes CASSTATGMDHGYTF.

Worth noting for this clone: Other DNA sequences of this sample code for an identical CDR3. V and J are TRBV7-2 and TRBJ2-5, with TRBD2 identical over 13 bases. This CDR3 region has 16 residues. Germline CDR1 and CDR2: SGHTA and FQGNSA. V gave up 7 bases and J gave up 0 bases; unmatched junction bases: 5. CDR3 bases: TGTGCCAGCACCGAGACTAGCGGGGGGTACCAAGAGACCCAGTACTTC. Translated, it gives CASTETSGGYQETQYF.

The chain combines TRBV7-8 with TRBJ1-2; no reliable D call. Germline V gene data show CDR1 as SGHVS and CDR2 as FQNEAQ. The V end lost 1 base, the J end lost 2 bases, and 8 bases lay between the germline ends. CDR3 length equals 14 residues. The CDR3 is CASSLEARNYGYTF. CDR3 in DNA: TGTGCCAGCAGCTTAGAAGCCCGAAACTATGGCTACACCTTC. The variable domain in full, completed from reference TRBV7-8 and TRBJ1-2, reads GAGVSQSPRYKVAKRGQDVALRCDPISGHVSLFWYQQALGQGPEFLTYFQNEAQLDKSGLPSDRFFAERPEGSVSTLKIQRTQQEDSAVYLCASSLEARNYGYTFGSGTRLTVV.

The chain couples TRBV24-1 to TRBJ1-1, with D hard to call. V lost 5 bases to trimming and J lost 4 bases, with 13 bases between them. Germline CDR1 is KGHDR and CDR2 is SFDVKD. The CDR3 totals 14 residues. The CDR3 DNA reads TGTGCCACCAGTGGAGGAGCGGGTGTCACTGAAGCTTTCTTT. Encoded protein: CATSGGAGVTEAFF.

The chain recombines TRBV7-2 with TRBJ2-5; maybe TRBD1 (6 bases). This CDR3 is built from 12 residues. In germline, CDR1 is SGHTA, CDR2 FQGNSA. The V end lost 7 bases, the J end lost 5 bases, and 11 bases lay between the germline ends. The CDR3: CASTTGLETQYF. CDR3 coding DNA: TGTGCCAGCACCACAGGGTTGGAGACCCAGTACTTC.

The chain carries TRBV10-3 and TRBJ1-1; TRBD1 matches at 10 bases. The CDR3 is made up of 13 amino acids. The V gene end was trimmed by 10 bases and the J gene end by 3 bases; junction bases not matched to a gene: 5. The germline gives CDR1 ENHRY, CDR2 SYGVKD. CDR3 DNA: TGTGCCACTGAGGGACAGGGGTACACTGAAGCTTTCTTT. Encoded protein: CATEGQGYTEAFF.